The rows below give T cell receptor beta chains drawn from one sample of a study of blood T cell repertoires in COVID-19. The table came from immunoSEQ multiplex PCR; TCRdb's copy has only in-frame clones and leaves some out. Here the sample spans some 91,000 clones, roughly 85% being singletons. The specimen was peripheral blood. These receptors were obtained from a human donor in a cohort sampled during active COVID-19. Each CDR3 is given with its conserved first and last residue. The D gene is left open where the match is weak. Not all rows give a size; the values are once, few, many and, for expanded clones, a class.

d_call clone_size j_call v_call cdr3_nt cdr3_aa
. . TRBJ1-2 TRBV7-8 TGTGCCAGCAGCTTAATCCAGGGAACCTATGGCTACACCTTC CASSLIQGTYGYTF
. . TRBJ1-6 TRBV10-3 TGTGCCATCAGTGACGGCTATAATTCACCCCTCCACTTT CAISDGYNSPLHF
. . TRBJ2-3 TRBV9 TGTGCCAGCAGCGCCTTAGCGGCTAGCACAGATACGCAGTATTTT CASSALAASTDTQYF
. . TRBJ1-6 TRBV27 TGTGCCAGCAGTTTATCGAAGGGCAGGGGCACCTATAATTCACCCCTCCACTTT CASSLSKGRGTYNSPLHF
. few TRBJ2-1 TRBV6-1 TGTGCCAGCAGTGAAGAGGACAGTCCTGGACTCAATGAGCAGTTCTTC CASSEEDSPGLNEQFF
TRBD1 . TRBJ2-1 TRBV30 TGTGCCTGGAGTGGACAGGGGTCCTACAATGAGCAGTTCTTC CAWSGQGSYNEQFF
TRBD1 few TRBJ1-1 TRBV29-1 TGCAGCGTGCGACGACAGGGGGCCATGAACACTGAAGCTTTCTTT CSVRRQGAMNTEAFF
. . TRBJ1-2 TRBV30 TGTGCCTGGGGTAGGGGGTGGGATGGCTACACCTTC CAWGRGWDGYTF
. . TRBJ2-6 TRBV21-1 TGTGCCAGCAGCTCCCCCGGGACTAGCGGGAACTCTGGGGCCAACGTCCTGACTTTC CASSSPGTSGNSGANVLTF
. . TRBJ1-2 TRBV7-2 TGTGCCAGCAGCTTGGGGGCAACAGGGATGGCGGGCTACACCTTC CASSLGATGMAGYTF
. . TRBJ1-4 TRBV4-1 TGCGCCAGCAGCCAAGGCGGTCCCTTAAATGAAAAACTGTTTTTT CASSQGGPLNEKLFF
. . TRBJ1-4 TRBV5-6 TGTGCCAGCAGCTCTACAGGGAGAGGCGAAAAACTGTTTTTT CASSSTGRGEKLFF
TRBD1 . TRBJ1-5 TRBV28 TGTGCCAGCAGTTACAGGGGCGGTTATAGCAATCAGCCCCAGCATTTT CASSYRGGYSNQPQHF
. . TRBJ2-7 TRBV15 TGTGCCACCAGCGGCGATTTGTTCGGGGTCGGGGGCTACGAGCAGTACTTC CATSGDLFGVGGYEQYF
. once TRBJ1-2 TRBV10-3 TGTGCCATAGGGCACAGGGAGGGGAACTATGGCTACACCTTC CAIGHREGNYGYTF
TRBD2 . TRBJ2-5 TRBV6-5 TGTGCCAGCAGTTACTCGGGACTAGCGGGAGGGGAGACCCAGTACTTC CASSYSGLAGGETQYF
TRBD1 . TRBJ1-1 TRBV5-1 TGCGCCAGCAGCTTAGACAGGGGGCGAGGCACTGAAGCTTTCTTT CASSLDRGRGTEAFF
. . TRBJ2-2 TRBV28 TGTGCCAGCAGTTCTCGGGGCGGGGGCCTGAACACCGGGGAGCTGTTTTTT CASSSRGGGLNTGELFF
TRBD1 . TRBJ1-3 TRBV19 TGTGCCTGTAAAGGGCAGGGGGATAAAATCCCCGGAAACACCATATATTTT CACKGQGDKIPGNTIYF
. few TRBJ2-2 TRBV5-4 TGTGCCAGCAGCTTGGACCCAGGGCGGACCGGGGAGCTGTTTTTT CASSLDPGRTGELFF
TRBD2 . TRBJ2-1 TRBV27 TGTGCCAGCAGGCGAGGAGCGGGAGGACTCGATGAGCAGTTCTTC CASRRGAGGLDEQFF
. . TRBJ2-1 TRBV19 TGTGCCAGTAGTATAGACGGGGCGGGAACCTACAATGAGCAGTTCTTC CASSIDGAGTYNEQFF
TRBD2 . TRBJ2-7 TRBV5-1 TGCGCCAGCACCCGTTCTGGGGGGGGAAACGCCGTCTACGAGCAGTACTTC CASTRSGGGNAVYEQYF
. . TRBJ1-6 TRBV7-3 TGTGCCAGCAGCTTAGGACCGGGGGGGAATTCACCCCTCCACTTT CASSLGPGGNSPLHF
TRBD1 . TRBJ1-1 TRBV28 TGTGCCAGCAGGTTCACAGGGGGCTTCACTGAAGCTTTCTTT CASRFTGGFTEAFF
TRBD1 . TRBJ1-1 TRBV6-2/TRBV6-3 TGTGCCAGCAGTCCCTTCGACAGGGGGCTCGCTGAAGCTTTCTTT CASSPFDRGLAEAFF
TRBD2 . TRBJ2-2 TRBV7-2 TGTGCCAGCAGCTCCCCTTCTAGCGGTGGACGGGCAAGGGCCGGGGAGCTGTTTTTT CASSSPSSGGRARAGELFF
. . TRBJ2-1 TRBV10-3 TGTGCCATCAGTGAGTCTCTAGCGAGCTACAATGAGCAGTTCTTC CAISESLASYNEQFF
. . TRBJ1-1 TRBV28 TGTGCCAGCAGTCAGGCCGGGGTTATGAACACTGAAGCTTTCTTT CASSQAGVMNTEAFF
. . TRBJ1-5 TRBV4-2 TGTGCCAGCAGCCATGGCAGTTATAGCAATCAGCCCCAGCATTTT CASSHGSYSNQPQHF
. . TRBJ1-2 TRBV3-1/TRBV3-2 TGTGCCAGCAGTGGCGGCTATGGCTACACCTTC CASSGGYGYTF
. . TRBJ2-7 TRBV5-1 TGCGCCAGCAGCTTTAAGGGCAGGGCCGAGCAGTACTTC CASSFKGRAEQYF
. . TRBJ1-4 TRBV19 TGTGCCAGTAGTCTGAGGACAGAGGGCGAAAAACTGTTTTTT CASSLRTEGEKLFF
. . TRBJ2-2 TRBV7-3 TGTGCCAGCGCCTACCCGGGGGTCTCGAAGACCGGGGAGCTGTTTTTT CASAYPGVSKTGELFF
. . TRBJ2-1 TRBV11-1 TGTGCCAGCAGGCCCGACATGGGTGAGCAGTTCTTC CASRPDMGEQFF
TRBD2 . TRBJ2-1 TRBV3-1/TRBV3-2 TGTGCCAGCAGCCAAGATCGGTCGGGAGGTGAGCAGTTCTTC CASSQDRSGGEQFF
TRBD1 . TRBJ1-1 TRBV25-1 TGTGCCAGCAGTGAATGGGGACAGGACACTGAAGCTTTCTTT CASSEWGQDTEAFF